This TCR beta chain was captured in a study of CD8+ T cells in alopecia areata. cDNA serving as the sequencing template came from extracted, reverse transcribed RNA. Clones were read by immunoSEQ multiplex PCR, and TCRdb kept only the in-frame ones, dropping some. Of over 150,000 clones listed, 55% to 75% are singletons. Study-wide findings and caveats: Scalp samples also contribute reads from the resident alphabeta T cells found in normal skin. Treatment with tofacitinib significantly lowered scalp clonality and reduced expanded CD8+ clones among the top 100. A large proportion of expanded lesional clones were detected persisting in scalp and blood during tofacitinib.

This clone was seen only a few times. Its cognate antigen is unknown. Regarding treatment: oral pan-JAK inhibitor, 5-10 mg twice daily. The sequence came from a human donor with alopecia areata. The sequencing here drew on CD4+ T cells sorted from blood, taken at week 24, from a patient treated with tofacitinib.

CDR3 sequence reads: CASSTVSGGLQETQYF. The CDR3 bases are TGTGCCAGTAGTACAGTTAGCGGGGGGCTCCAAGAGACCCAGTACTTC. The chain couples TRBV19 to TRBJ2-5; 10 bases line up with TRBD2. CDR3 size: 16 residues. Germline V lookup: CDR1 LNHDA, CDR2 SQIVND (reference sequence). J was trimmed by 1 base and V by 4 bases; bases with no gene match: 6. Combining the CDR3 with reference TRBV19 and TRBJ2-5 gives the whole variable domain DGGITQSPKYLFRKEGQNVTLSCEQNLNHDAMYWYRQDPGQGLRLIYYSQIVNDFQKGDIAEGYSVSREKKESFPLTVTSAQKNPTAFYLCASSTVSGGLQETQYFGPGTRLLVL.